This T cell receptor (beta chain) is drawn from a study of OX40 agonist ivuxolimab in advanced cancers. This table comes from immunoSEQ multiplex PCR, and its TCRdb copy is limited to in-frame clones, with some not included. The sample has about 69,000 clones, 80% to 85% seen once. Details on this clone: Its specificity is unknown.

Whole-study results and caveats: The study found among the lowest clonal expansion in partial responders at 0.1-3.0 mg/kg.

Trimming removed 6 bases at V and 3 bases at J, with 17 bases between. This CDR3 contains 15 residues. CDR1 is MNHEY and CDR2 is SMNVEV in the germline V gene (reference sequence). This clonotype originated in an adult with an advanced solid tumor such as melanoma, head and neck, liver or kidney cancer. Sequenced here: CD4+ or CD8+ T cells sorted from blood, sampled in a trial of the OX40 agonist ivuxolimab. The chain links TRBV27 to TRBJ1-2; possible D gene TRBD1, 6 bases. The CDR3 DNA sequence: TGTGCCAGCAGCTTAGAAGGGGGTTTTGACTATGGCTACACCTTC. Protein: CASSLEGGFDYGYTF.